These 28 T cell receptor beta chains were sequenced from one sample in a study of blood T cell repertoires in COVID-19. Repertoires were generated with immunoSEQ multiplex PCR, while TCRdb's copy carries only in-frame clones and drops some. The table has roughly 220,000 clones, around 84% seen once. The sequencing input was peripheral blood. These receptors came from a man in his thirties or forties with active or convalescent COVID-19.

V usage is TRBV28 and J usage is TRBJ2-6, with 8 bases aligning to TRBD1. V shed 10 bases, J shed 2 bases, and the junction held 22 bases outside the gene matches. Germline values: CDR1 MDHEN, CDR2 SYDVKM. This CDR3 has 20 residues. The CDR3, as DNA: TGTGCCACCAAGGACAGGGAGTTAAACTATCCGAAAACTGGGGCCAACGTCCTGACTTTC. Amino acids: CATKDRELNYPKTGANVLTF.

The chain uses TRBV5-1 and TRBJ2-3; 11 nucleotides agree with TRBD2. CDR3 length: 17 residues. After removal of 3 bases from V and 0 bases from J, the junction contained 6 bases not matched to a gene. Germline values: CDR1 SGHRS, CDR2 YFSETQ. The CDR3 region is CASSSVLAGGSTDTQYF. CDR3 DNA sequence: TGCGCCAGCAGCTCAGTTCTAGCGGGGGGAAGCACAGATACGCAGTATTTT.

The J gene is TRBJ2-5, the V gene TRBV4-3, with D possibly matching TRBD2 (6 bases). CDR1 and CDR2 (germline): LGHNA, YSLEER. The CDR3 is 19 residues long. V lost 0 bases and J 2 bases, leaving 22 bases between the germline ends. The CDR3 is CASSQDRGVGGKNQETQYF. For the CDR3, the DNA is TGCGCCAGCAGCCAAGATAGGGGCGTGGGCGGGAAGAATCAAGAGACCCAGTACTTC.

V gene TRBV28 combines with J gene TRBJ1-5, with 9 bases that match TRBD1. In germline, CDR1 is MDHEN, CDR2 SYDVKM. With 6 bases clipped from V and 9 bases from J, the junction kept 6 bases outside the gene matches. This CDR3 spans 13 amino acids. DNA of the CDR3: TGTGCCAGCAGCACAGGGGGCGGGGCGCCCCAGCATTTT. Translated: CASSTGGGAPQHF.

This chain uses TRBV5-1 with TRBJ1-5; D ambiguous. Germline loops: CDR1 SGHRS, CDR2 YFSETQ. The V end was cut by 4 bases, the J end by 5 bases, with 13 bases between. The CDR3 has 14 amino acids. Written as DNA, the CDR3 is TGCGCCAGCAGCCTGGACGGGAGCTATCAGCCCCAGCATTTT. It yields the protein CASSLDGSYQPQHF.

V gene TRBV28 combines with J gene TRBJ1-1; D may be TRBD1 (6 bases). The CDR3 is 12 residues long. Trimming left V 3 bases short and J 8 bases short, with 10 bases between. CDR1 is MDHEN and CDR2 is SYDVKM in the germline V gene. CDR3 DNA sequence: TGTGCCAGCAGTTTTAGGACAGCCGAAGCTTTCTTT. Its protein is CASSFRTAEAFF.

The chain combines TRBV28 with TRBJ1-5; 7 positions agree with TRBD1. From germline, CDR1 is MDHEN and CDR2 SYDVKM. After removal of 5 bases from V and 7 bases from J, the junction contained 11 bases not matched to a gene. CDR3 length: 15 amino acids. CDR3 in amino acids: CASSGGQWSSQPQHF. In DNA, the CDR3 is TGTGCCAGCAGTGGGGGACAGTGGAGTTCCCAGCCCCAGCATTTT.

This sequence joins TRBV28 and TRBJ1-5; 9 positions agree with TRBD1. This CDR3 comprises 14 residues. Trimming took 4 bases from V and 5 from J; bases not matched to a gene: 3. In germline, CDR1 is MDHEN, CDR2 SYDVKM. In DNA, the CDR3 is TGTGCCAGCAGTTCTACAGGGGGCTATCAGCCCCAGCATTTT. Amino acids: CASSSTGGYQPQHF. Complete variable domain (other parts from reference TRBV28 and TRBJ1-5): DVKVTQSSRYLVKRTGEKVFLECVQDMDHENMFWYRQDPGLGLRLIYFSYDVKMKEKGDIPEGYSVSREKKERFSLILESASTNQTSMYLCASSSTGGYQPQHFGDGTRLSIL.

The chain links TRBV12-3 or TRBV12-4 to TRBJ1-6, with no clear D. The ends were cut back, 1 base at V and 7 bases at J, with 5 bases in the middle. The CDR3 contains 13 residues. The CDR3 protein is CASSLGGNSPLHF. In nucleotides, the CDR3 is TGTGCCAGCAGTTTAGGAGGGAATTCACCCCTCCACTTT.

In this sample, this clone turned up a few times. The chain links TRBV6-1 to TRBJ1-6, with TRBD1 matching over 7 bases. Per the germline V gene, CDR1 is MNHNS and CDR2 is SASEGT. With V trimmed by 3 bases and J by 7 bases, 12 bases remained unmatched. The CDR3 covers 17 residues. Here the CDR3 reads CASSEQDRPVGNSPLHF. In DNA, the CDR3 is TGTGCCAGCAGTGAGCAGGACAGGCCTGTCGGGAATTCACCCCTCCACTTT.

J is TRBJ1-1 and V is TRBV2; 9 nucleotides line up with TRBD1. The germline V gene encodes CDR1 SNHLY and CDR2 FYNNEI. This CDR3 has 15 amino acids. Trimming at V came to 7 bases and at J to 4 bases, leaving 10 bases not matched to a gene. Here the CDR3 reads CASKQGQGGSTEAFF. CDR3 nucleotides: TGTGCCAGCAAACAGGGACAGGGAGGAAGCACTGAAGCTTTCTTT.

The J gene is TRBJ2-3, the V gene TRBV5-1; 9 nucleotides line up with TRBD2. Germline CDR1 SGHRS, CDR2 YFSETQ. The CDR3 sequence is 16 residues long. The V segment lost 5 bases and the J segment 0 bases; nucleotides outside the gene matches: 7. CDR3 region: CASRRKRGASTDTQYF. The DNA for the CDR3 is TGCGCCAGCAGAAGAAAGCGGGGGGCCAGCACAGATACGCAGTATTTT.

The chain couples TRBV28 to TRBJ2-5, with 8 bases lining up with TRBD2. The V segment lost 8 bases and the J segment 2 bases; nucleotides outside the gene matches: 10. CDR1 is MDHEN, CDR2 SYDVKM, per germline. The CDR3 has 15 residues. The DNA of the CDR3 is TGTGCCAGCCGCGGACTAGCAAAAGGTCAAGAGACCCAGTACTTC. Amino acid sequence: CASRGLAKGQETQYF.

The sample holds one count of this clone. The chain has TRBV21-1 and TRBJ2-3; TRBD2, the table's D call, lacks a check against the DNA. TRBV21-1 is a listed pseudogene. The CDR3 runs to 14 residues. CDR3 coding DNA: TGTGCCAGCAGCAAGACTTCGTTGAGAGATACGCAGTATTTT. This gives the protein CASSKTSLRDTQYF.

As DNA, the CDR3 is TGTGCCAGTAGTATCGGAGCGAGGGTTACCGGGGAGCTGTTTTTT. This sequence encodes CASSIGARVTGELFF. The genes are TRBV19 and TRBJ2-2, with a tentative D call TRBD2 (5 bases). The length of the CDR3 is 15 residues. V lost 3 bases, J lost 5 bases, and 13 bases lay in between. The V gene's germline CDR1 is LNHDA and CDR2 SQIVND (reference sequence).

This chain links TRBV15 with TRBJ1-6, with unresolved D. Germline CDR1 is LNHNV and CDR2 is YYDKDF (reference sequence). The CDR3 has 14 amino acids. Trimming removed 1 base at V and 5 bases at J, with 6 bases between. CDR3 DNA: TGTGCCACCAGCAGAGTACTCAATAATTCACCCCTCCACTTT. Its translation: CATSRVLNNSPLHF.

This rearrangement joins TRBV27 to TRBJ1-2; 8 nucleotides match TRBD1. The CDR3 spans 13 residues. V was clipped by 2 bases and J by 7 bases; unmatched bases: 3. Germline values: CDR1 MNHEY, CDR2 SMNVEV (reference sequence). The CDR3 sequence: CASSLGQGGGYTF. The DNA for the CDR3 is TGTGCCAGCAGTTTAGGACAGGGTGGTGGCTACACCTTC.

This chain connects TRBV4-1 to TRBJ2-7; TRBD2 matches at 11 bases. The CDR3 length is 14 residues. V lost 1 base, J lost 12 bases, and 8 bases stayed unmatched. Germline CDR1 reads MGHRA; CDR2 reads YSYEKL. CDR3 loop: CASSQVSLAGVWYF. CDR3 nucleotide sequence: TGCGCCAGCAGCCAAGTTTCACTAGCGGGAGTCTGGTACTTC.

This sequence joins TRBV10-3 and TRBJ1-1; D is uncertain. The CDR3 has 14 amino acids. The germline V gene has CDR1 ENHRY and CDR2 SYGVKD. V was pared by 3 bases and J by 1 base, with 9 bases between. CDR3 nucleotide sequence: TGTGCCATCAGTGAATCGGAGGGGAACACTGAAGCTTTCTTT. Protein product: CAISESEGNTEAFF.

This sequence joins TRBV5-8 and TRBJ1-3, with a possible D match to TRBD1 (5 bases). Germline V CDR1 and CDR2: SGHTS, YDEGEE. The germline V and J ends were trimmed by 1 base and 3 bases, with 11 bases remaining between them. This CDR3 is 15 amino acids long. CDR3 coding DNA: TGTGCCAGCAGCTTGTTTAGGGGATTTGGAAACACCATATATTTT. It yields the protein CASSLFRGFGNTIYF.

This chain connects TRBV28 to TRBJ1-4; TRBD1 matches at 8 bases. The CDR3 spans 14 residues. V lost 5 bases, J lost 7 bases, and 6 bases stayed unmatched. Germline V CDR1 and CDR2: MDHEN, SYDVKM. CDR3 nucleotides: TGTGCCAGCAGTACCCCGGGACAGGTTGAAAAACTGTTTTTT. Residues: CASSTPGQVEKLFF.

This clone has just a few counts. The chain uses TRBV19 and TRBJ1-1; 8 bases are shared with TRBD1. In germline, CDR1 is LNHDA, CDR2 SQIVND (reference sequence). Trimming removed 3 bases from V and 1 base from J; junction bases left unmatched: 7. This CDR3 comprises 16 residues. The CDR3 DNA reads TGTGCCAGTAGTATTGGACAGGGAAGGAAGAACACTGAAGCTTTCTTT. It translates to CASSIGQGRKNTEAFF.

The rearrangement joins TRBV7-2 to TRBJ2-3; 9 nucleotides line up with TRBD2. Germline V gene data show CDR1 as SGHTA and CDR2 as FQGNSA. The CDR3 runs 17 residues. V lost 0 bases and J lost 2; bases outside the gene matches: 6. CDR3 in amino acids: CASSLALLAGYTDTQYF. CDR3 coding DNA: TGTGCCAGCAGCTTAGCGCTCCTAGCGGGATACACAGATACGCAGTATTTT.

The chain uses TRBV4-1 and TRBJ2-7; 7 positions match TRBD1. This CDR3 has 14 amino acids. After removal of 4 bases from V and 4 bases from J, the junction contained 7 bases not matched to a gene. CDR1 is MGHRA and CDR2 is YSYEKL in the germline V gene. CDR3: CASSPPGQPYEQYF. The CDR3 nucleotides are TGCGCCAGCAGCCCACCGGGACAGCCTTACGAGCAGTACTTC.

This clone occurred a few times. The chain is built from TRBV28 and TRBJ1-1; the D is unclear. The CDR3 loop spans 18 amino acids. CDR1 and CDR2 from the germline V gene are MDHEN and SYDVKM. Trimming cost V 3 bases and J 1 base, with 21 bases left between them. CDR3 nucleotide sequence: TGTGCCAGCAGTTTGCTACACCCCTCGGGAGAGGCGAACACTGAAGCTTTCTTT. It yields the protein CASSLLHPSGEANTEAFF. Complete variable domain (other parts from reference TRBV28 and TRBJ1-1): DVKVTQSSRYLVKRTGEKVFLECVQDMDHENMFWYRQDPGLGLRLIYFSYDVKMKEKGDIPEGYSVSREKKERFSLILESASTNQTSMYLCASSLLHPSGEANTEAFFGQGTRLTVV.

Comment on this clone: This CDR3 is also generated by other DNA sequences in the sample. J is TRBJ2-3 and V is TRBV5-1; D unclear. Germline CDR1 reads SGHRS; CDR2 reads YFSETQ. The V end was cut by 0 bases, the J end by 0 bases, with 5 bases between. The CDR3 has 14 amino acids. The CDR3: CASSLGLSTDTQYF. The CDR3 nucleotides are TGCGCCAGCAGCTTGGGACTGAGCACAGATACGCAGTATTTT.

The chain joins TRBV7-9 to TRBJ2-1; 10 nucleotides match TRBD2. Germline V gene lookup returns CDR1 SEHNR and CDR2 FQNEAQ (reference sequence). Unmatched junction bases numbered 3, after V lost 1 base and J lost 6 bases. The CDR3 has 15 amino acids. In DNA form, the CDR3 reads TGTGCCAGCAGCTTAGGGACTAGCGGTTTCAATGAGCAGTTCTTC. This gives the protein CASSLGTSGFNEQFF.

The chain links TRBV5-4 to TRBJ1-3; D is unresolved. The length of the CDR3 is 15 residues. V was clipped by 4 bases and J by 2 bases, with 13 bases between them. CDR1 SGHNT and CDR2 YYREEE come from the germline V gene (reference sequence). The CDR3 spells CASSLGRTPGNTIYF. As DNA, the CDR3 is TGTGCCAGCAGCCTAGGCCGTACCCCTGGAAACACCATATATTTT.